The 32 T cell receptor beta chains below all came from one sample that was sequenced in a study of blood T cells in healthy people across ages. PCR was performed a second time for about 6 to 12 cycles using a sample-barcoded 5' primer and a J-beta primer mix. Using its own MiXCR run on the 5' RACE reads, TCRdb lists one record per CDR3 protein. Here the sample spans approximately 1.5 million distinct CDR3 sequences, roughly 43% being singletons. Material for sequencing was blood. The receptors shown here come from a woman in her late teens or twenties in good health.

The chain uses TRBV20-1 and TRBJ2-7, with 9 bases fitting TRBD2. Germline assignment: CDR1 DFQATT and CDR2 SNEGSKA (reference sequence). This CDR3 is built from 14 residues. With V trimmed by 5 bases and J by 3 bases, 8 bases remained unmatched. CDR3 loop: CSALPGLAFYEQYF. CDR3 DNA sequence: TGCAGTGCTCTCCCGGGACTAGCCTTCTACGAGCAGTACTTC.

The table lists this clonotype with a few counts. The V gene is TRBV6-5, the J gene TRBJ1-2, with 7 nucleotides matching TRBD1. Germline V CDR1 and CDR2: MNHEY, SVGAGI. V lost 6 bases to trimming and J lost 5 bases; unmatched junction nucleotides: 9. This CDR3 spans 14 amino acids. DNA for the CDR3: TGTGCCAGCAGCCTGGACAGGAAAGGGTATGGCTACACCTTC. Translating it yields CASSLDRKGYGYTF.

This clonotype has only a few counts. This sequence joins TRBV9 and TRBJ2-1; D is uncertain. The last part of the DNA fits TRBJ2-7 better; the J call may be wrong. Germline V gives CDR1 SGDLS, CDR2 YYNGEE. The CDR3 covers 15 residues. This CDR3 reads CASSIGRTSYNEQYF. CDR3 DNA sequence: TGTGCCAGCAGCATCGGACGGACGTCCTACAATGAGCAGTACTTC.

This clonotype was seen a handful of times. The chain joins TRBV14 to TRBJ2-1; weak D call: TRBD2 (5 bases). The V gene lost 4 bases and the J gene lost 9 bases, with 16 bases spanning the gap. CDR1 SGHDN and CDR2 FVKESK come from the germline V gene. This CDR3 has 14 residues. CDR3 amino acids: CASSRSSVLSEQFF. The CDR3 DNA reads TGTGCCAGCAGCCGGAGTAGCGTTTTATCTGAGCAGTTCTTC. Filled out from reference TRBV14 and TRBJ2-1, the complete variable domain reads EAGVTQFPSHSVIEKGQTVTLRCDPISGHDNLYWYRRVMGKEIKFLLHFVKESKQDESGMPNNRFLAERTGGTYSTLKVQPAELEDSGVYFCASSRSSVLSEQFFGPGTRLTVL.

This clonotype has just a few counts. The rearrangement joins TRBV28 to TRBJ2-2; D might be TRBD1 or TRBD2, each matching 5 bases. The CDR3 length is 12 residues. Trimming took 8 bases from V and 3 from J, leaving 7 bases between them. Per germline, CDR1 MDHEN and CDR2 SYDVKM. The CDR3: CASQGHTGELFF. The CDR3 bases are TGTGCCAGCCAGGGACACACCGGGGAGCTGTTTTTT.

In the case of this clonotype: A read error may produce the germline difference seen at one junction end. The chain carries TRBV9 and TRBJ2-3; D may correspond to TRBD1 or TRBD2 (5 bases each). The CDR3 covers 16 residues. The germline V gene has CDR1 SGDLS and CDR2 YYNGEE. CDR3 loop: CAGSAYRDLLTDTQYF. CDR3 coding DNA: TGTGCCGGCAGCGCATACCGGGACCTTCTCACAGATACGCAGTATTTT.

This clonotype was recorded only once. V usage is TRBV10-3 and J usage is TRBJ1-2; the D is unclear. CDR1 is ENHRY, CDR2 SYGVKD, per germline. The V gene lost 8 bases and the J gene lost 5 bases, with 15 bases spanning the gap. The CDR3 has 13 amino acids. The CDR3, as DNA: TGTGCCATCTCCCGAGTCCCCGAATATGGCTACACCTTC. This translates into CAISRVPEYGYTF.

This sequence joins TRBV14 and TRBJ2-4; TRBD2 is a possible D gene (6 bases). CDR1 SGHDN and CDR2 FVKESK come from the germline V gene. Trimming cost V 3 bases and J 4 bases, with 16 bases left between them. This CDR3 has 16 residues. The chain's CDR3 is CASSHPGGPAKNIQYF. Written as DNA, the CDR3 is TGTGCCAGCAGCCATCCAGGAGGGCCGGCTAAAAACATTCAGTACTTC.

Only a few counts were recorded for this clonotype. The chain links TRBV4-2 to TRBJ2-7, with 8 bases lining up with TRBD1. Trimming removed 2 bases from V and 0 bases from J; junction bases left unmatched: 9. CDR3 length: 17 amino acids. In germline, CDR1 is LGHNA, CDR2 YNFKEQ. In DNA, the CDR3 is TGTGCCAGCAGCCAACCCTCGGACAGGGCGAGCTCCTACGAGCAGTACTTC. It encodes CASSQPSDRASSYEQYF.

The chain carries TRBV20-1 and TRBJ1-5; D ambiguous. Deletions cut 7 bases from V and 5 bases from J, with 15 bases between. The CDR3 is 13 residues long. CDR1 is DFQATT, CDR2 SNEGSKA, per germline (reference sequence). In DNA, the CDR3 is TGCAGTGTTCTCGGGCCCTCCGATCAGCCCCAGCATTTT. This codes for CSVLGPSDQPQHF.

This clonotype was observed a few times. The V gene is TRBV6-5, the J gene TRBJ2-1; possibly TRBD2 for D (7 bases). Per the germline V gene, CDR1 is MNHEY and CDR2 is SVGAGI. The ends were cut back, 7 bases at V and 7 bases at J, with 20 bases in the middle. The CDR3 sequence is 15 residues long. The CDR3 region has the DNA TGTGCCAGCACCCCCGGTACTAGGGGGGGTAATGAGCAGTTCTTC. Amino acids: CASTPGTRGGNEQFF.

The chain uses TRBV29-1 and TRBJ1-2; no definite D call. The CDR3 is 13 amino acids. Per the germline V gene, CDR1 is SQVTM and CDR2 is ANQGSEA. V was trimmed by 0 bases and J by 5 bases, leaving 10 bases between them. The chain's CDR3 is CSVEDRRLYGYTF. The CDR3, as DNA: TGCAGCGTTGAAGATCGGAGGCTATATGGCTACACCTTC.

The CDR3 reads CSSQGRMNTEAFF. In DNA form, the CDR3 reads TGCAGCTCCCAGGGGCGGATGAACACTGAAGCTTTCTTT. This chain joins TRBV29-1 and TRBJ1-1, with a possible D match to TRBD1 (6 bases). V was cut by 8 bases and J by 0 bases, with 13 bases left in between. The V gene's germline CDR1 is SQVTM and CDR2 ANQGSEA. CDR3 length: 13 amino acids.

This clonotype was counted only a few times. V gene TRBV20-1 combines with J gene TRBJ1-1, with a possible D match to TRBD1 (5 bases). Germline assignment: CDR1 DFQATT and CDR2 SNEGSKA (reference sequence). The CDR3 loop spans 14 amino acids. V lost 5 bases, J lost 6 bases, and 19 bases lay in between. The CDR3 nucleotides read TGCAGTGCTCGACGGGGCCTCTTTCTCTCTGAAGCTTTCTTT. It translates to CSARRGLFLSEAFF.

This clonotype was found a few times. The chain uses TRBV5-5 and TRBJ2-1, with a weak D call TRBD2 (5 bases). V lost 2 bases to trimming and J lost 9 bases, with 18 bases between them. Germline V gives CDR1 SGHKS, CDR2 YYEKEE (reference sequence). The CDR3 covers 15 residues. This CDR3 is CASSFSPESGGEQFF. CDR3 nucleotide sequence: TGTGCCAGCAGCTTTTCCCCAGAAAGCGGAGGTGAGCAGTTCTTC.

The chain links TRBV13 to TRBJ2-7; the D gene is possibly TRBD2 (5 bases). The V gene's germline CDR1 is PRHDT and CDR2 FYEKMQ (reference sequence). CDR3 length: 15 residues. Trimming took off 1 base at V and 0 bases at J, with 10 bases between the two ends. In nucleotides, the CDR3 is TGTGCCAGCAGCTTAGTTCCCGGGAACTCCTACGAGCAGTACTTC. It is translated as CASSLVPGNSYEQYF.

The genes are TRBV28 and TRBJ2-1; 10 nucleotides match TRBD2. The CDR3 has 16 residues. With 4 bases clipped from V and 11 bases from J, the junction kept 14 bases outside the gene matches. The germline CDR1 and CDR2 sequences are MDHEN and SYDVKM. The CDR3 DNA sequence: TGTGCCAGCAGTTCAATCAGCCGAGCGGGGGGGGGTAAGCAGTTCTTC. It codes for CASSSISRAGGGKQFF. Looking up the rest from reference TRBV28 and TRBJ2-1 gives the full variable domain: DVKVTQSSRYLVKRTGEKVFLECVQDMDHENMFWYRQDPGLGLRLIYFSYDVKMKEKGDIPEGYSVSREKKERFSLILESASTNQTSMYLCASSSISRAGGGKQFFGPGTRLTVL.

This clonotype has only a few counts. This chain links TRBV29-1 with TRBJ1-2; D unresolved. Germline V CDR1 and CDR2: SQVTM, ANQGSEA. Trimming left V 6 bases short and J 0 bases short, with 11 bases between. This CDR3 spans 13 amino acids. The CDR3 reads CSVGDAANYGYTF. The CDR3 bases are TGCAGCGTGGGAGACGCGGCTAACTATGGCTACACCTTC.

The V call is TRBV12-3 or TRBV12-4, the J call TRBJ2-1, with TRBD2 as a possible D gene (5 bases). Between the trimmed V and J ends, which lost 3 bases and 5 bases, there was a span of 11 bases. The CDR3 sequence is 14 residues long. CDR3 coding DNA: TGTGCCAGCAGTTTGCCTAGCCCGAACAATGAGCAGTTCTTC. Translated, it gives CASSLPSPNNEQFF.

The chain recombines TRBV12-3 or TRBV12-4 with TRBJ2-7; D may be TRBD2 (5 bases). The J call may be faulty, since TRBJ2-5 better matches the DNA end. This CDR3 is built from 14 residues. CDR3 sequence: CASSHRGRAETQYF. DNA of the CDR3: TGTGCCAGCAGTCACCGGGGAAGGGCGGAGACCCAGTACTTC.

This clonotype appeared once. Written as DNA, the CDR3 is TGTGCCAGCAGCCCCCAGCAGGATGTCTACAATGAGCAGTTCTTC. Its protein product is CASSPQQDVYNEQFF. V usage is TRBV3-1 and J usage is TRBJ2-1; D remains unclear. From germline, CDR1 is LGHDT and CDR2 YNNKEL (reference sequence). CDR3 length: 15 residues. V dropped 4 bases and J dropped 3 bases, with 13 bases sitting between them.

The chain recombines TRBV12-3 or TRBV12-4 with TRBJ1-2; the match to TRBD1 covers 12 bases. The CDR3 contains 13 residues. V was clipped by 6 bases and J by 7 bases; unmatched bases: 3. In DNA form, the CDR3 reads TGTGCCAGCAGCCAGGGACAGGGGGCTGGCTACACCTTC. Its translation is CASSQGQGAGYTF.

This clonotype occurred many times. The V call is TRBV4-3, the J call TRBJ1-6; D is perhaps TRBD1 (6 bases). Germline values: CDR1 LGHNA, CDR2 YSLEER. The CDR3 has 15 residues. Between the trimmed V and J ends, which lost 0 bases and 9 bases, there was a span of 12 bases. The DNA for the CDR3 is TGCGCCAGCAGCCAAGATTCGGGGGGCGGTTCACCCCTCCACTTT. Encoded protein: CASSQDSGGGSPLHF.

This chain uses TRBV10-3 with TRBJ1-2; D is possibly TRBD1 (6 bases). Trimming shortened V by 3 bases and J by 4 bases, and 18 bases separated the two germline ends. CDR3 size: 16 residues. Germline CDR1 is ENHRY and CDR2 is SYGVKD. CDR3 sequence: CAISDFRTVDPYGYTF. The CDR3, as DNA: TGTGCCATCAGTGATTTTAGGACAGTGGATCCCTATGGCTACACCTTC.

This chain joins TRBV9 and TRBJ2-5, with 9 bases fitting TRBD1. V was clipped by 1 base and J by 2 bases; unmatched bases: 3. The CDR3 consists of 15 residues. Germline values: CDR1 SGDLS, CDR2 YYNGEE. The CDR3 reads CASSVTGTGQETQYF. As DNA, the CDR3 is TGTGCCAGCAGCGTAACCGGGACAGGGCAAGAGACCCAGTACTTC.

The table lists this clonotype with a few counts. The gene calls are TRBV3-1 and TRBJ1-4, with 9 bases aligning to TRBD1. Trimming cost V 3 bases and J 5 bases; bases outside gene matches: 4. CDR3 length: 15 residues. Germline values: CDR1 LGHDT, CDR2 YNNKEL (reference sequence). The CDR3 here is CASSQIGQGNEKLFF. CDR3 nucleotide sequence: TGTGCCAGCAGCCAGATCGGACAGGGGAATGAAAAACTGTTTTTT. Looking up the rest from reference TRBV3-1 and TRBJ1-4 gives the full variable domain: DTAVSQTPKYLVTQMGNDKSIKCEQNLGHDTMYWYKQDSKKFLKIMFSYNNKELIINETVPNRFSPKSPDKAHLNLHINSLELGDSAVYFCASSQIGQGNEKLFFGSGTQLSVL.

This chain links TRBV7-9 with TRBJ2-7; TRBD2 is a possible D gene (6 bases). Per germline, CDR1 SEHNR and CDR2 FQNEAQ (reference sequence). This CDR3 comprises 16 residues. The V end was cut by 1 base, the J end by 6 bases, with 19 bases between. DNA for the CDR3: TGTGCCAGCAGCTTAGGTTTTGGGACTTTGGGTATCGAGCAGTACTTC. Amino acids: CASSLGFGTLGIEQYF. The full variable domain, in which reference TRBV7-9 and TRBJ2-7 provide the parts outside the CDR3, is DTGVSQNPRHKITKRGQNVTFRCDPISEHNRLYWYRQTLGQGPEFLTYFQNEAQLEKSRLLSDRFSAERPKGSFSTLEIQRTEQGDSAMYLCASSLGFGTLGIEQYFGPGTRLTVT.

This clonotype was seen a handful of times. V and J are TRBV4-1 and TRBJ2-3, with 7 bases identical to TRBD2. Germline CDR1 is MGHRA and CDR2 is YSYEKL. The CDR3 loop spans 14 amino acids. With 4 bases clipped from V and 5 bases from J, the junction kept 6 bases outside the gene matches. Here the CDR3 reads CASSREWGGDTQYF. The CDR3 DNA reads TGCGCCAGCAGCCGGGAGTGGGGGGGAGATACGCAGTATTTT.

This chain uses TRBV5-8 with TRBJ2-6, with 7 nucleotides matching TRBD1. This CDR3 region has 15 residues. J lost 2 bases, V lost 5 bases, and 4 bases had no gene match. The V gene's germline CDR1 is SGHTS and CDR2 YDEGEE. CDR3 sequence reads: CASRTTGAGANVLTF. CDR3 sequence (DNA): TGTGCCAGCAGAACCACAGGGGCTGGGGCCAACGTCCTGACTTTC.

This clonotype was seen only a few times. This chain joins TRBV7-9 and TRBJ2-1; D is undetermined. The CDR3 sequence is 14 residues long. CDR1 SEHNR and CDR2 FQNEAQ come from the germline V gene (reference sequence). V shed 5 bases and J shed 9 bases, with 17 bases lying between them. The CDR3 DNA reads TGTGCCAGCAGCACCCTGGACGGCCGGGCTGAGCAGTTCTTC. Translating gives CASSTLDGRAEQFF.

V and J are TRBV6-2 or TRBV6-3 and TRBJ1-6; 8 bases match TRBD1. With V trimmed by 2 bases and J by 10 bases, 4 bases remained unmatched. The CDR3 is 14 residues long. Germline CDR1 is MNHEY and CDR2 is SVGEGT. As DNA, the CDR3 is TGTGCCAGCAGTTACCGGACAGGGCGCTCACCCCTCCACTTT. This encodes CASSYRTGRSPLHF.

For the CDR3, the DNA is TGCGCCAGCAGCCAAGTAGCGGGAGGTCGCCGAGAGCAGTACTTC. Translated: CASSQVAGGRREQYF. The V and J genes are TRBV4-3 and TRBJ2-5; TRBD2 agrees at 10 bases. Germline CDR1 and CDR2: LGHNA and YSLEER. V gave up 1 base and J gave up 11 bases; unmatched junction bases: 10. This CDR3 has 15 amino acids.